This T cell receptor beta chain was captured in a study of early T cells in non-severe SARS-CoV-2 infection. This clonotype occurred many times. Each CDR3 protein gets one entry after TCRdb re-called the 5' RACE reads with MiXCR. This sample has about 84,000 distinct CDR3 sequences; roughly an eighth occur once, and the top ten carry over 2%. Sequencing was performed on whole blood. This receptor was taken from an adult who was a healthcare worker with PCR-confirmed SARS-CoV-2 infection or an uninfected control (not recorded which).

CDR3 amino acids: CASSPWGQPQHF. The CDR3 coding sequence is TGTGCCAGCAGCCCCTGGGGTCAGCCCCAGCATTTT. The rearrangement links TRBV5-4 to TRBJ1-5, with D unresolved. The CDR3 contains 12 residues. Germline CDR1 and CDR2: SGHNT and YYREEE (reference sequence). V was shortened by 4 bases and J by 6 bases, with 8 bases between the two germline ends.